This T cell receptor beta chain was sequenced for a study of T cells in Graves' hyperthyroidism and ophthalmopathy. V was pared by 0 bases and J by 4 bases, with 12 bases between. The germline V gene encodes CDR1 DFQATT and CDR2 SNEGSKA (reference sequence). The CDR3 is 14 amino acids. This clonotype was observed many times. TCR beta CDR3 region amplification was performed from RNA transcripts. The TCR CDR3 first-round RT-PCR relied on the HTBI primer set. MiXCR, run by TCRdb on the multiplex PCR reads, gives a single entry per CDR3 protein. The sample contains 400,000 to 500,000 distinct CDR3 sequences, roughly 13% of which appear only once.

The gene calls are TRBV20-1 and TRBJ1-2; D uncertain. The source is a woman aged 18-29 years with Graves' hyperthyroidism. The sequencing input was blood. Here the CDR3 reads CSARDHNSAYGYTF. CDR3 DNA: TGCAGTGCTAGAGACCACAACTCCGCCTATGGCTACACCTTC.